This record concerns one T cell receptor beta chain sequence. Its specific antigen is unknown. The sample holds no much larger clone one base away, and base qualities are not on file. This record comes from a study of blood T cell repertoires in COVID-19 (dated by TCRdb to between 2020 and 2021). Background for the entire study: Collaborator samples came from the United States, Italy and Spain and covered acute and convalescent phases of COVID-19. The material from the prospective study consisted of cDNA or gDNA derived from T cells, B-cell-depleted T cells, or PBMCs. Deeply sampled blood TCRbeta repertoires from subjects exposed to, actively infected with, or recovered from COVID-19 were included in the dataset. The repertoires were released in a freely available public database meant as a resource for research on the immune response to SARS-CoV-2. Samples were obtained from the ongoing ImmuneRACE study (first 160 participants) and from about 1,300 subjects provided by 6 global collaborators. Sample metadata almost always included a de-identified subject ID, COVID-19 status, age in years and sex. Where available, HLA class I and class II types were taken from metadata supplied by the sample provider and were not determined by assay-based typing. Points the paper makes about the study in general: Clinical and demographic metadata were provided uncurated, with the amount varying by source and participant.

TCRbeta CDR3 regions were amplified from genomic DNA by means of the immunoSEQ Assay, a bias-controlled multiplex PCR. Regarding the original processing steps: The number of nucleated cells in each sample was estimated by amplification of reference gene primers within the assay. Sequence reads were collapsed and filtered to measure the absolute abundance of every unique TCRbeta CDR3 rearrangement. For each sample, productive Simpson clonality was calculated by taking the square root of Simpson's diversity index across productive rearrangements. TCRdb mirrors the immuneACCESS table, restricted to in-frame sequences. Some clones are absent from its copies; in checked studies, under half trace to an unresolved V gene, and the reason for the others is unknown. Clone size and the V and J calls come from that table; the DNA yielded D and trimming. The sample yields about 300,000 clones; 70% to 90% were counted once. The top ten constitute roughly 7% of the sample.

Samples from volunteer blood donors who had recovered from COVID-19 were contributed by a second Seattle source. The collaborating institutions used their own protocols to collect whole blood in K2EDTA tubes. For TCRbeta analysis, collaborators shipped samples in one of three forms: frozen whole blood, isolated PBMCs, or DNA extracted from either of those sample types. Clipping removes 2 bases from V and 1 base from J, with 6 as the unmatched junction base count. Spanning cysteine to phenylalanine, the CDR3 consists of 16 amino acids. Only CDR3 DNA is held: 48 bases, read in frame from base 1. Looking up the germline V gene yields CDR1 SGHVS and CDR2 FQNEAQ.

The sequence is built from TRBV7-8 and TRBJ2-3; 7 nucleotides in the junction match TRBD2. The sample was peripheral blood. The TCR originated in a woman in her thirties who had recovered from COVID-19. CDR3 region: CASSLYGGVGTDTQYF. The DNA is TGTGCCAGCAGCTTATATGGGGGGGTCGGCACAGATACGCAGTATTTT. The full variable domain, completed from the reference TRBV7-8 and TRBJ2-3 proteins outside the CDR3, reads GAGVSQSPRYKVAKRGQDVALRCDPISGHVSLFWYQQALGQGPEFLTYFQNEAQLDKSGLPSDRFFAERPEGSVSTLKIQRTQQEDSAVYLCASSLYGGVGTDTQYFGPGTRLTVL.